The 17 T cell receptor beta chains below come from one sample, sequenced in a study of cytomegalovirus exposure and HLA in healthy donors. PCR involved 60 Vbeta and 13 Jbeta primers. Libraries were prepared by immunoSEQ multiplex PCR; TCRdb keeps only in-frame clonotypes and omits some of them. This repertoire shows under 200,000 clones, 70% to 85% found once; its top ten account for more than 2%. The sequenced material came from PBMCs. The receptors were sampled from a man aged 50-59 years in good health and CMV-seropositive.

This rearrangement joins TRBV9 to TRBJ2-5; weak D call: TRBD1 (7 bases). Germline CDR1 SGDLS, CDR2 YYNGEE. Trimming removed 1 base at V and 4 bases at J, with 11 bases between. The CDR3 sequence is 14 residues long. The DNA of the CDR3 is TGTGCCAGCAGCGTAATGCAGGGGGGAGAGACCCAGTACTTC. Its translation: CASSVMQGGETQYF.

V gene TRBV5-1 combines with J gene TRBJ1-5, with TRBD1 matching over 7 bases. The CDR3 loop spans 14 amino acids. Germline loops: CDR1 SGHRS, CDR2 YFSETQ. V was clipped by 5 bases and J by 7 bases; unmatched bases: 9. The CDR3 DNA follows: TGCGCCAGCAGTTTTTCGACAGGGTCGCAGCCCCAGCATTTT. Translation: CASSFSTGSQPQHF.

The chain couples TRBV7-2 to TRBJ1-2; D possibly corresponds to TRBD1 (5 bases). From germline, CDR1 is SGHTA and CDR2 FQGNSA. The CDR3 loop spans 14 amino acids. V was shortened by 1 base and J by 8 bases, with 14 bases between the two germline ends. CDR3 DNA sequence: TGTGCCAGCAGCTTAGAGTTGTCAGGGAGGGGCTACACCTTC. Translating gives CASSLELSGRGYTF.

This clone has just a few counts. The chain joins TRBV5-1 to TRBJ2-7; 12 positions agree with TRBD2. J gave up 0 bases and V 0 bases, and 10 bases lay outside the gene matches. CDR3 length: 19 residues. Germline V gene lookup returns CDR1 SGHRS and CDR2 YFSETQ. CDR3 bases: TGCGCCAGCAGCTTGGGGAACCAAACTAGCGGGGGGTACTCCTACGAGCAGTACTTC. It specifies CASSLGNQTSGGYSYEQYF.

This chain joins TRBV9 and TRBJ1-2; 7 nucleotides line up with TRBD1. The J segment lost 1 base and the V segment lost 2 bases, leaving 11 bases of the junction unmatched. The CDR3 is 17 amino acids. CDR1 and CDR2 from the germline V gene are SGDLS and YYNGEE. Written as DNA, the CDR3 is TGTGCCAGCAGCGTTCGGACAGGCCCCAGCCTTAACTATGGCTACACCTTC. It is translated as CASSVRTGPSLNYGYTF. Complete variable domain (other parts from reference TRBV9 and TRBJ1-2): DSGVTQTPKHLITATGQRVTLRCSPRSGDLSVYWYQQSLDQGLQFLIQYYNGEERAKGNILERFSAQQFPDLHSELNLSSLELGDSALYFCASSVRTGPSLNYGYTFGSGTRLTVV.

This clone was counted a few times. The rearrangement joins TRBV19 to TRBJ2-6; possibly TRBD2 for D (6 bases). The CDR3 is made up of 20 amino acids. Trimming took 4 bases from V and 0 from J, leaving 22 bases between them. Germline V gives CDR1 LNHDA, CDR2 SQIVND (reference sequence). The CDR3 DNA is TGTGCCAGTAGTAGCGGGTGGAGGGGAAGAGGTGTCTCTGGGGCCAACGTCCTGACTTTC. It yields the protein CASSSGWRGRGVSGANVLTF.

This clone has only one observation. V and J are TRBV5-6 and TRBJ2-1; 7 nucleotides match TRBD1. Germline V gene sequence: CDR1 SGHDT, CDR2 YYEEEE. CDR3 length equals 14 residues. With V trimmed by 1 base and J by 6 bases, 4 bases remained unmatched. CDR3 sequence (DNA): TGTGCCAGCAGCTTGCGCAGGGGGAGCAATGAGCAGTTCTTC. Translated: CASSLRRGSNEQFF. Supplemented by reference TRBV5-6 and TRBJ2-1, the full variable domain reads DAGVTQSPTHLIKTRGQQVTLRCSPKSGHDTVSWYQQALGQGPQFIFQYYEEEERQRGNFPDRFSGHQFPNYSSELNVNALLLGDSALYLCASSLRRGSNEQFFGPGTRLTVL.

This chain joins TRBV27 and TRBJ2-2; TRBD2 matches 10 bases. Germline V gene sequence: CDR1 MNHEY, CDR2 SMNVEV (reference sequence). Trimming at V came to 6 bases and at J to 2 bases, leaving 6 bases not matched to a gene. The CDR3 sequence is 16 residues long. In nucleotides, the CDR3 is TGTGCCAGCAGCCTAAGGACTAGCGGAAACACCGGGGAGCTGTTTTTT. Amino acid sequence: CASSLRTSGNTGELFF.

This chain joins TRBV27 and TRBJ2-3, with 7 bases matching TRBD1. This CDR3 is 14 amino acids long. With 5 bases clipped from V and 3 bases from J, the junction kept 5 bases outside the gene matches. CDR1 and CDR2 (germline): MNHEY, SMNVEV (reference sequence). CDR3: CASSIETGTDTQYF. The CDR3 nucleotides are TGTGCCAGCAGTATTGAGACAGGGACAGATACGCAGTATTTT.

The CDR3 spells CASSQDTGRGYEQYF. The CDR3 bases are TGTGCCAGCAGCCAAGATACGGGCAGGGGCTACGAGCAGTACTTC. The V and J genes are TRBV14 and TRBJ2-7; D might be TRBD1 (6 bases). CDR1 and CDR2 from the germline V gene are SGHDN and FVKESK. Trimming removed 0 bases at V and 3 bases at J, with 12 bases between. This CDR3 comprises 15 residues.

The chain combines TRBV11-2 with TRBJ2-7; TRBD2 matches 12 bases. This CDR3 has 17 amino acids. Germline V gives CDR1 SGHAT, CDR2 FQNNGV. The trim removed 5 bases at V and 2 bases at J, leaving 10 bases unmatched. CDR3 loop: CASSRIKTSGGPYEQYF. For the CDR3, the DNA is TGTGCCAGCAGCCGAATCAAGACTAGCGGGGGCCCCTACGAGCAGTACTTC.

With regard to this clone: At one boundary the junction diverges from the germline segment, which might be a read error. The CDR3 loop reads CASRLGTDRGNEKLFF. For the CDR3, the DNA is TGTGCCAGCAGATTAGGAACGGACAGGGGAAATGAAAAACTGTTTTTT. V is TRBV7-2 and J is TRBJ1-4; 9 positions match TRBD1. CDR1 is SGHTA, CDR2 FQGNSA, per germline. The length of the CDR3 is 16 residues.

This clone was counted only a few times. This sequence joins TRBV7-8 and TRBJ1-5; the match to TRBD1 covers 9 bases. V shed 0 bases, J shed 4 bases, and the junction held 1 base outside the gene matches. Germline V gene lookup returns CDR1 SGHVS and CDR2 FQNEAQ. The CDR3 totals 15 residues. The chain's CDR3 is CASSLADRGNQPQHF. The CDR3 DNA sequence: TGTGCCAGCAGCTTAGCGGACAGGGGAAATCAGCCCCAGCATTTT. Variable domain in full (rest from reference TRBV7-8 and TRBJ1-5): GAGVSQSPRYKVAKRGQDVALRCDPISGHVSLFWYQQALGQGPEFLTYFQNEAQLDKSGLPSDRFFAERPEGSVSTLKIQRTQQEDSAVYLCASSLADRGNQPQHFGDGTRLSIL.

The DNA for the CDR3 is TGTGCCAGCAGCTGGAGTCCCTCCTACGAGCAGTACTTC. Protein product: CASSWSPSYEQYF. The chain couples TRBV11-2 to TRBJ2-7; no clear D gene. Trimming shortened V by 4 bases and J by 0 bases, and 7 bases separated the two germline ends. The CDR3 spans 13 residues. Germline lookup yields CDR1 SGHAT and CDR2 FQNNGV. The full variable domain, its missing parts supplied by reference TRBV11-2 and TRBJ2-7, is EAGVAQSPRYKIIEKRQSVAFWCNPISGHATLYWYQQILGQGPKLLIQFQNNGVVDDSQLPKDRFSAERLKGVDSTLKIQPAKLEDSAVYLCASSWSPSYEQYFGPGTRLTVT.

The rearrangement links TRBV19 to TRBJ2-7, with 9 bases lining up with TRBD1. The CDR3 totals 15 residues. Germline CDR1 reads LNHDA; CDR2 reads SQIVND (reference sequence). V shed 5 bases and J 4 bases; nucleotides not matched to a gene: 9. This CDR3 is CASSLTGGERYEQYF. For the CDR3, the DNA is TGTGCCAGTAGTCTCACAGGGGGCGAAAGGTACGAGCAGTACTTC.

A remark on this clone: The sample holds other DNA sequences that translate to the same CDR3. The rearrangement joins TRBV4-1 to TRBJ1-2; a possible D gene is TRBD1 (6 bases). The CDR3 extends over 14 amino acids. V was cut by 1 base and J by 4 bases, with 10 bases left in between. From germline, CDR1 is MGHRA and CDR2 YSYEKL. Here the CDR3 DNA reads TGCGCCAGCAGCCAAGGGGGGGGGCCCTATGGCTACACCTTC. Its translation: CASSQGGGPYGYTF.

The chain has TRBV7-9 and TRBJ2-5, with D possibly being TRBD1 (5 bases). V lost 4 bases, J lost 5 bases, and 17 bases lay in between. The CDR3 runs 15 residues. The germline V gene encodes CDR1 SEHNR and CDR2 FQNEAQ (reference sequence). DNA of the CDR3: TGTGCCAGCAGCTCAAACGCGGTTAGGGGTGAGACCCAGTACTTC. It translates to CASSSNAVRGETQYF.